These 18 T cell receptor beta chains originate from one sample sequenced in a study of tumor-infiltrating lymphocytes in primary liver carcinoma (dated by TCRdb to the late 2010s). The sequencing machine was an Illumina HiSeq 2500. Starting from roughly 540 ng total RNA, TCRbeta-specific cDNA was produced by reverse transcription with a constant-region primer and ProtoScript II reverse transcriptase. The TCRbeta libraries were prepared through three rounds of nested multiplex PCR following a slightly modified ARM-PCR procedure. Each of the first two PCR rounds ran for approximately 11 cycles using multiplex TRBV1-TRBV30 forward primers together with a Cbeta reverse primer. TCRdb reran the public reads through fastp at Q25 and MiXCR, keeping productive beta chains. When rows share a CDR3 protein, they turn into one entry using the most common DNA and genes. The table for this sample lists 35,000 to 50,000 distinct CDR3 sequences; approximately 71% of them were counted only once. In total, the top ten clones hold less than 50% of the sample.

Without any cell sorting, total RNA and DNA were co-extracted from about 20-30 mg of bulk tissue using the AllPrep DNA/RNA mini kit. Sequenced: tumor-adjacent normal liver tissue. These receptors originate from a woman between 25 and 40 years old with primary liver carcinoma and hepatitis B virus infection.

V usage is TRBV4-2 and J usage is TRBJ1-1; the D gene is possibly TRBD1 (5 bases). The CDR3 runs 17 residues. The V gene lost 9 bases and the J gene lost 0 bases, with 23 bases spanning the gap. In germline, CDR1 is LGHNA, CDR2 YNFKEQ. The CDR3 reads CASSREGREIMNTEAFF. In DNA form, the CDR3 reads TGTGCCAGTAGCAGGGAAGGCAGGGAGATCATGAACACTGAAGCTTTCTTT.

The rearrangement joins TRBV11-2 to TRBJ1-1; weak D call: TRBD1 (6 bases). The CDR3 length is 15 residues. The germline V and J ends were trimmed by 4 bases and 5 bases, with 17 bases remaining between them. Germline CDR1 reads SGHAT; CDR2 reads FQNNGV. The CDR3 nucleotides read TGTGCCAGCAGCTCACCTGAGAGGGGGGTGACTGAAGCTTTCTTT. This sequence encodes CASSSPERGVTEAFF.

Regarding this clonotype: This CDR3 is missing its conserved last phenylalanine or tryptophan, likely due to a read error. The chain employs TRBV12-3 or TRBV12-4 and TRBJ2-5; 11 bases fit TRBD1. V was clipped by 5 bases and J by 4 bases; unmatched bases: 0. The CDR3 has 13 residues. CDR3 loop: CASSGTGGETQYL. The CDR3 region has the DNA TGTGCCAGCAGTGGGACAGGGGGAGAGACCCAGTACTTA.

This clonotype was counted ten times or more. V gene TRBV6-2 or TRBV6-3 combines with J gene TRBJ2-5; D tentatively fits TRBD1 or TRBD2 (5 bases each). CDR1 and CDR2 from the germline V gene are MNHEY and SVGEGT. The CDR3 covers 12 residues. V lost 8 bases, J lost 5 bases, and 12 bases lay in between. The CDR3 loop is CASGARRETQYF. The CDR3 nucleotides read TGTGCCAGCGGGGCCAGGAGGGAGACCCAGTACTTC.

This clonotype has only a few counts. The junction differs from germline at one of its ends, possibly a read error. The chain joins TRBV6-2 or TRBV6-3 to TRBJ1-2; no firm D call. The CDR3 extends over 13 amino acids. CDR1 MNHEY and CDR2 SVGEGT come from the germline V gene. DNA for the CDR3: TGTGCCAGCAGTTACTCCGGTAGGGTCGGCTACATCTTC. It yields the protein CASSYSGRVGYIF.

The count of this clonotype is one. The junction departs from germline at one end; a sequencing error may be responsible. This chain links TRBV29-1 with TRBJ2-7, with 7 bases aligning to TRBD2. Germline loops: CDR1 SQVTM, CDR2 ANQGSEA. The CDR3 covers 14 residues. CDR3: CGAERRDYPPEQYF. CDR3 coding DNA: TGCGGCGCTGAACGCCGGGACTATCCTCCCGAGCAGTATTTC.

The table lists this clonotype with a count of one. Its ends do not fully match the called genes, so a read error is possible. This chain connects TRBV28 to TRBJ2-7; 11 bases agree with TRBD2. The CDR3 is made up of 16 amino acids. The germline V gene encodes CDR1 MDHEN and CDR2 SYDVKM. CDR3 amino acids: CTSSLARLAGSYKQYF. The CDR3 DNA follows: TGTACCAGCAGTCTAGCCCGACTAGCGGGATCCTACAAGCAGTACTTC. Drawing the rest from reference TRBV28 and TRBJ2-7, the complete variable domain is DVKVTQSSRYLVKRTGEKVFLECVQDMDHENMFWYRQDPGLGLRLIYFSYDVKMKEKGDIPEGYSVSREKKERFSLILESASTNQTSMYLCTSSLARLAGSYKQYFGPGTRLTVT.

In its sample, this clonotype was seen a few times. This may arise from a read error, as a much more abundant clone is one base away. Lacking the conserved final phenylalanine or tryptophan, this CDR3 likely reflects a read error. The V and J genes are TRBV4-1 and TRBJ2-7; D is ambiguous. The length of the CDR3 is 18 residues. V lost 0 bases and J 0 bases, leaving 18 bases between the germline ends. In germline, CDR1 is MGHRA, CDR2 YSYEKL. CDR3 residues: CASSQDRVAAISSYEQYL. CDR3 bases: TGCGCCAGCAGCCAAGATAGGGTCGCAGCGATTAGCTCCTACGAGCAGTACTTA.

The rearrangement links TRBV5-1 to TRBJ1-1; 7 nucleotides line up with TRBD1. The V gene's germline CDR1 is SGHRS and CDR2 YFSETQ. J lost 13 bases, V lost 0 bases, and 12 bases had no gene match. CDR3 size: 14 residues. In nucleotides, the CDR3 is TGCGCCAGCAGCTTGGAGGGGGCGCGCGGTCGGATTTTCTTT. Protein: CASSLEGARGRIFF.

Note on this clonotype: An end of the junction does not agree with germline; a read error may underlie this. The chain recombines TRBV28 with TRBJ1-1, with D unclear. Germline loops: CDR1 MDHEN, CDR2 SYDVKM. This CDR3 region has 13 residues. The CDR3 region is CDSMLYPNTEAFF. CDR3 coding DNA: TGTGACAGCATGCTTTACCCCAACACTGAAGCTTTCTTT.

In its sample, this clonotype was seen once. Sequence at one end of the junction differs from germline and may be a read error. This CDR3 is CASSSVGQGTEKLFF. CDR3 sequence (DNA): TGTGCTAGCAGTTCCGTAGGACAGGGGACTGAAAAACTGTTTTTT. The chain couples TRBV12-3 or TRBV12-4 to TRBJ1-4, with 9 bases identical to TRBD1. The CDR3 runs 15 residues.

The chain has TRBV4-3 and TRBJ2-7, with D uncertain. This CDR3 is built from 14 residues. Germline V gene data show CDR1 as LGHNA and CDR2 as YSLEER. The chain's CDR3 is CTYSHTVLSNEQYF. The CDR3, as DNA: TGCACCTACAGCCACACTGTCCTTTCCAACGAGCAGTACTTC.

This clonotype was observed a few times. The rearrangement uses TRBV18 and TRBJ1-2, with D perhaps TRBD1 (6 bases). Trimming took 6 bases from V and 3 from J, leaving 11 bases between them. The CDR3 is 13 amino acids. Germline values: CDR1 KGHSH, CDR2 LQKENI. The chain's CDR3 is CASSARGDYGYTF. The CDR3 bases are TGTGCCAGCTCGGCGAGGGGGGACTATGGCTACACCTTC. Variable domain in full (rest from reference TRBV18 and TRBJ1-2): NAGVMQNPRHLVRRRGQEARLRCSPMKGHSHVYWYRQLPEEGLKFMVYLQKENIIDESGMPKERFSAEFPKEGPSILRIQQVVRGDSAAYFCASSARGDYGYTFGSGTRLTVV.

This clonotype came up once. This may arise from a read error, as a much more abundant clone is one base away. The J gene is TRBJ2-5, the V gene TRBV11-2; D gene ambiguous. Germline CDR1 and CDR2: SGHAT and FQNNGV. The CDR3 consists of 12 residues. The CDR3 region is CTSSLGLETQYF. The CDR3 DNA reads TGTACCAGCAGCTTAGGGTTAGAGACCCAGTACTTC.

On this clonotype itself: Without the conserved terminal phenylalanine or tryptophan, this CDR3 likely stems from a read error. The chain joins TRBV11-2 to TRBJ2-7, with D possibly matching TRBD2 (7 bases). The CDR3 extends over 14 amino acids. Germline V gives CDR1 SGHAT, CDR2 FQNNGV. The CDR3: CASSLVGGLGGQYL. In DNA, the CDR3 is TGTGCCAGTAGCTTAGTGGGGGGGCTTGGCGGGCAGTACTTA.

Comments on this clonotype: The conserved phenylalanine or tryptophan is not found at the CDR3 terminus, so this likely reflects a read error. The chain is built from TRBV5-4 and TRBJ1-1; D remains ambiguous. CDR1 and CDR2 from the germline V gene are SGHNT and YYREEE (reference sequence). The V end was cut by 4 bases, the J end by 9 bases, with 22 bases between. The CDR3 spans 15 residues. CDR3 region: CASSRLSRINSQAFL. The CDR3 DNA reads as TGTGCCAGCAGCCGCTTATCAAGGATCAACTCTCAAGCTTTCCTT.

Points on this clonotype: A much larger clone differs by one base, so this may be a read error. The CDR3 loop is CAGSLTYEQYF. In nucleotides, the CDR3 is TGTGCCGGCAGCTTAACTTACGAGCAGTACTTC. The chain combines TRBV7-8 with TRBJ2-7; D call uncertain. The CDR3 loop spans 11 amino acids. Germline CDR1 and CDR2: SGHVS and FQNEAQ.

This clonotype was seen only a few times. The chain uses TRBV11-3 and TRBJ2-1; D is perhaps TRBD1 or TRBD2 (5 bases each). Trimming stripped 5 bases from V and 0 bases from J, with 8 bases between. The germline V gene has CDR1 SGHNT and CDR2 YENEEA. The CDR3 consists of 14 residues. The CDR3 DNA reads as TGTGCCAGCAGCCCAGGGAGCTCCTACAATGAGCAGTTCTTC. It specifies CASSPGSSYNEQFF.